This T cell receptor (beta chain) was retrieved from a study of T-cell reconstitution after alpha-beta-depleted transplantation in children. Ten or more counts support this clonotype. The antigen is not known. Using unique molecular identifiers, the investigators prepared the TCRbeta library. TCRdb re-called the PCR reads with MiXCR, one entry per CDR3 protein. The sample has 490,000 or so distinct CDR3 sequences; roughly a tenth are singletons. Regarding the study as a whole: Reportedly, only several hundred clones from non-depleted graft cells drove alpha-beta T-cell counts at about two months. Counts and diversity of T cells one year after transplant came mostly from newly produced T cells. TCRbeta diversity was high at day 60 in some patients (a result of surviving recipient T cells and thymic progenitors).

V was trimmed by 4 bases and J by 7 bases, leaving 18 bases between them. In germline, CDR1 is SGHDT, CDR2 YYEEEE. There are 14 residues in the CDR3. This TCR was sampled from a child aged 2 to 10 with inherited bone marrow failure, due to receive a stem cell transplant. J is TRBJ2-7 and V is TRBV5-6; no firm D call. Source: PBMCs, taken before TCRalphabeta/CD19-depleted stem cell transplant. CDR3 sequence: CASSTGAPLGEQYF. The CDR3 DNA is TGTGCCAGCAGCACTGGAGCCCCACTGGGGGAGCAGTACTTC. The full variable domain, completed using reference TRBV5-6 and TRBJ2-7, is DAGVTQSPTHLIKTRGQQVTLRCSPKSGHDTVSWYQQALGQGPQFIFQYYEEEERQRGNFPDRFSGHQFPNYSSELNVNALLLGDSALYLCASSTGAPLGEQYFGPGTRLTVT.